This T cell receptor (beta chain) came from a study of cytotoxic CD8 clonotypes in ibrutinib-treated CLL. Across the study: Some 24 partial and 2 complete responses; at median roughly 67 months, around 14 remitted, roughly 12 progressed. Collecting the response samples happened after a median approximately twelve months of treatment, with a range of 6 to 36. Notes on the study in general: Baseline clonality exceeded age-matched healthy donors and tracked circulating CD8+ T-cell counts.

With respect to this clone: What it recognizes is unknown.

TCRdb's table, derived via immunoSEQ multiplex PCR, lists solely in-frame clones and lacks some. The sample has 250,000 to 350,000 clones; approximately 76% are singletons. Frozen PBMC stocks contributed roughly 2 micrograms of genomic DNA to the TCR beta libraries. The receptor's source is a human donor with chronic lymphocytic leukemia. Here the sequenced sample was PBMCs, taken at disease progression, from a patient treated with ibrutinib.

CDR3 region: CASSPADPTAWYNEQFF. In DNA form, the CDR3 reads TGTGCCAGCAGCCCCGCGGACCCAACCGCTTGGTACAATGAGCAGTTCTTC. The chain uses TRBV7-2 and TRBJ2-1; D gene ambiguous. The germline V gene encodes CDR1 SGHTA and CDR2 FQGNSA. V lost 5 bases and J 4 bases, leaving 21 bases between the germline ends. CDR3 length: 17 residues.